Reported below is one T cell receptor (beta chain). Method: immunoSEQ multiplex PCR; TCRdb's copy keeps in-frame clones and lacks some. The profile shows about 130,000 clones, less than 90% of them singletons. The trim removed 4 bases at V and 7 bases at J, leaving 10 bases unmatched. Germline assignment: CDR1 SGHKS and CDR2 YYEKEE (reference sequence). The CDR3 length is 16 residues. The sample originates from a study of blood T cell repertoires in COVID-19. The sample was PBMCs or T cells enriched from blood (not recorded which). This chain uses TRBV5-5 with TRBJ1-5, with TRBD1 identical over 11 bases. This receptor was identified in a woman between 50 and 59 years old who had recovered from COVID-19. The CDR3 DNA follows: TGTGCCAGCAGCGCAACCGGACAGGGGGCTAGGCAGCCCCAGCATTTT. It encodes CASSATGQGARQPQHF.